This TCR beta chain comes out of a study of neurological immune-mediated disorders. Study-level results: HTLV-1-associated myelopathy had the most TCR clonal expansion, while multiple sclerosis had the least, a level that fell below healthy controls. CDR3 amino acid sequences found in expanded clones were never shared across subjects, suggesting private repertoires in all groups.

Details on this clonotype: Its antigen remains unknown. A much larger clone is a single base away; this may be a read error.

TCRdb redid the calling of the 5' RACE reads with MiXCR, one entry per CDR3 protein. The table shows over 20,000 distinct CDR3 sequences, with about 10% occurring only once. The germline V gene encodes CDR1 LGHDT and CDR2 YNNKEL (reference sequence). This CDR3 is built from 13 residues. The chain combines TRBV3-1 with TRBJ2-3, with no clear D. The source is a woman in her fifties or sixties with HTLV-1-associated myelopathy (HAM/TSP). The sample comprised PBMCs. This CDR3 reads CVSSQTLGDTQYF. The CDR3 coding sequence is TGTGTCAGCAGCCAGACCTTGGGGGATACGCAGTATTTT.